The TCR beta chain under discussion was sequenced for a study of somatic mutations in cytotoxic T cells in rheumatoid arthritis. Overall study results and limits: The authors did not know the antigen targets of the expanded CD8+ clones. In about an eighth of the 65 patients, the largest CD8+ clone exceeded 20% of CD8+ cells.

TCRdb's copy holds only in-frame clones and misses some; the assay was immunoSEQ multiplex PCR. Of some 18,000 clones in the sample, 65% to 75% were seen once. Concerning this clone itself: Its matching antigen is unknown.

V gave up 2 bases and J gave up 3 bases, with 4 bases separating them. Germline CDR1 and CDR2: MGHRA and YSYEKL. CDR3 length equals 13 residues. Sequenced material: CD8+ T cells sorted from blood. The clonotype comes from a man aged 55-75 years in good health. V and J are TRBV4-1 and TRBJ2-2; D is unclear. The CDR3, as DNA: TGCGCCAGCAGCCAACCAGACACCGGGGAGCTGTTTTTT. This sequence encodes CASSQPDTGELFF.